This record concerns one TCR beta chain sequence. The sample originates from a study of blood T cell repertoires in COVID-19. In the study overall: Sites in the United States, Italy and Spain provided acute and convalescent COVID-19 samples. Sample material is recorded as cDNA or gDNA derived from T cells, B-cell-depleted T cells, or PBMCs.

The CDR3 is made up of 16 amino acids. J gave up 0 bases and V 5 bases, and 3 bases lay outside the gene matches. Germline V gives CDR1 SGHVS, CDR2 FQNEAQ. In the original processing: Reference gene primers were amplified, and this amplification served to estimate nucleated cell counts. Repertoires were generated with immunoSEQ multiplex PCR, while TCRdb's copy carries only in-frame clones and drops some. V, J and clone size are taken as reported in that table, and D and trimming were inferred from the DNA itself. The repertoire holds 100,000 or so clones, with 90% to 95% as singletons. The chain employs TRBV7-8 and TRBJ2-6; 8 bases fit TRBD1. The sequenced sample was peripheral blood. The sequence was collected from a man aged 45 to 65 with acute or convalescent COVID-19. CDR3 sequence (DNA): TGTGCCAGCAGCCCGGACAGGGTCTCTGGGGCCAACGTCCTGACTTTC. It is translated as CASSPDRVSGANVLTF. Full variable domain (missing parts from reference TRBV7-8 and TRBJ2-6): GAGVSQSPRYKVAKRGQDVALRCDPISGHVSLFWYQQALGQGPEFLTYFQNEAQLDKSGLPSDRFFAERPEGSVSTLKIQRTQQEDSAVYLCASSPDRVSGANVLTFGAGSRLTVL.